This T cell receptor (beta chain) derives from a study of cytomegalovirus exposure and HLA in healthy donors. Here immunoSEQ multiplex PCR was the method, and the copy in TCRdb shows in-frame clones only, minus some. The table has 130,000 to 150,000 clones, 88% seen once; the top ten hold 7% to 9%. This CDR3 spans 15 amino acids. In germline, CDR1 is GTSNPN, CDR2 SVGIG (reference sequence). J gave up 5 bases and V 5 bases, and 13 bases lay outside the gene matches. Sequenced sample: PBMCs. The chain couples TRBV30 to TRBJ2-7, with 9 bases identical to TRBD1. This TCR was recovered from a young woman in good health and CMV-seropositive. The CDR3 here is CAWGRGQGITNEQYF. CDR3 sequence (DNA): TGTGCCTGGGGGCGTGGACAGGGGATAACCAACGAGCAGTACTTC.